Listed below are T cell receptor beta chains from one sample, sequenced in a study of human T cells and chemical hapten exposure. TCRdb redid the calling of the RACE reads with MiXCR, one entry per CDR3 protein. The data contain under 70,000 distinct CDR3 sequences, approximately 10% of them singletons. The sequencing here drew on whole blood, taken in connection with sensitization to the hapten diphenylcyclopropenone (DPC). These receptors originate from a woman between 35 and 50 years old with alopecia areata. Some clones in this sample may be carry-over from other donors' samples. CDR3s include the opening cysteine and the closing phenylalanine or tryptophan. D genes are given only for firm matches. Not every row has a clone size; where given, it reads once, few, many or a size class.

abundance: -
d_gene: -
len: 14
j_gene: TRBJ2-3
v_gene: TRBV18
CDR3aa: CASSPVSSTDTQYF
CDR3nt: TGTGCCAGCTCACCAGTATCAAGCACAGATACGCAGTATTTT

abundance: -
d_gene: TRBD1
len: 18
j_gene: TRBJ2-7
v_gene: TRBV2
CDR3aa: CASMAVFTGAELGYEQYF
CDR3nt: TGTGCCAGCATGGCGGTTTTCACAGGGGCGGAGCTCGGGTACGAGCAGTACTTC

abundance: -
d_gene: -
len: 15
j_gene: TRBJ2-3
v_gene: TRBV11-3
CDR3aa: CASSLDGGGTDTQYF
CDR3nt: TGTGCCAGCAGCCTTGACGGAGGGGGCACAGATACGCAGTATTTT

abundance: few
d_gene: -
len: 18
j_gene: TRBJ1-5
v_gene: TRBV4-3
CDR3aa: CASSQEVFSYGSNQPQHF
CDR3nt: TGCGCCAGCAGCCAAGAGGTTTTTTCTTACGGAAGCAATCAGCCCCAGCATTTT

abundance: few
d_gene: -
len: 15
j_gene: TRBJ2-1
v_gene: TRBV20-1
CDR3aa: CSARDLYEGYNEQFF
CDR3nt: TGCAGTGCTAGAGATCTATATGAGGGGTACAATGAGCAGTTCTTC

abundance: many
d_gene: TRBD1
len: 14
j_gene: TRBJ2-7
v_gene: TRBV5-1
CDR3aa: CASSPTGQDYEQYF
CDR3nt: TGCGCCAGCAGCCCAACGGGACAGGACTACGAGCAGTACTTC

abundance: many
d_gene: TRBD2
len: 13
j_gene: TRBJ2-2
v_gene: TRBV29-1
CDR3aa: CSGGTSGTGELFF
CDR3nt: TGCAGCGGCGGGACTAGCGGGACCGGGGAGCTGTTTTTT

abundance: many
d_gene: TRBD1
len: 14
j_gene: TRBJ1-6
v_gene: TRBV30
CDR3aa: CATDPGTGGSPLHF
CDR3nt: TGTGCCACCGACCCCGGGACAGGGGGCTCACCCCTCCACTTT

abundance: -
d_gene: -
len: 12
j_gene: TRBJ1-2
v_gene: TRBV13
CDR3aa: CASSPRNYGYTF
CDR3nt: TGTGCCAGCAGCCCACGTAACTATGGCTACACCTTC

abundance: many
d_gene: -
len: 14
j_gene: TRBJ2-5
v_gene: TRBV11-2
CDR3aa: CASSFGPLGETQYF
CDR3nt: TGTGCCAGCAGCTTCGGGCCCCTTGGGGAGACCCAGTACTTC

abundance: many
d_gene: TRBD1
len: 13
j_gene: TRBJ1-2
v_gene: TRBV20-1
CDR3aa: CSAGGTARYGYTF
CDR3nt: TGCAGTGCTGGGGGGACAGCCCGCTATGGCTACACCTTC

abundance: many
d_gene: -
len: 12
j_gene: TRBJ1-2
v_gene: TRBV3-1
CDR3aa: CASSQEDYGYTF
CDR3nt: TGTGCCAGCAGCCAAGAGGACTATGGCTACACCTTC

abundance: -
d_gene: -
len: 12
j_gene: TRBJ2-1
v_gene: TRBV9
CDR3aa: CASSVAANEQFF
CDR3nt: TGTGCCAGCAGCGTAGCTGCCAATGAGCAGTTCTTC

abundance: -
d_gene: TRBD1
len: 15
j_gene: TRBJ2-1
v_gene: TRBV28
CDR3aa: CASSPPGQGYNEQFF
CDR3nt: TGTGCCAGCAGTCCCCCGGGACAGGGCTACAATGAGCAGTTCTTC

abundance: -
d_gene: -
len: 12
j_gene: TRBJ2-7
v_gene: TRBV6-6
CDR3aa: CAHAGRAYEQYF
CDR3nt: TGTGCCCACGCCGGGCGGGCCTACGAGCAGTACTTC

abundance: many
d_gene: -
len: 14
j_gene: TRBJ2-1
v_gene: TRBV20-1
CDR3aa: CSASVAVSYNEQFF
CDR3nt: TGCAGTGCTAGCGTGGCGGTCTCCTACAATGAGCAGTTCTTC

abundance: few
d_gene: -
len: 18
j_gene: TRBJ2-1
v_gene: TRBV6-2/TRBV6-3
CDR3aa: CASSYPSARALSYNEQFF
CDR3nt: TGTGCCAGCAGCTACCCGTCGGCGCGGGCCCTCTCCTACAATGAGCAGTTCTTC

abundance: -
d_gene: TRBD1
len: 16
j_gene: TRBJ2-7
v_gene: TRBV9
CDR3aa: CASSVGPGQGPYEQYF
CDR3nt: TGTGCCAGCAGCGTAGGTCCCGGACAGGGTCCCTACGAGCAGTACTTC

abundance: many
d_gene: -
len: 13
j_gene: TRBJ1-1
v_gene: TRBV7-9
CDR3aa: CASSLVGDSEAFF
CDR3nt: TGTGCCAGCAGCTTAGTTGGGGACTCTGAAGCTTTCTTT

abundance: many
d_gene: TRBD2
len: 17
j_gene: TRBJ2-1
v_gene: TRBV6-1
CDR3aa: CASSEATLAGGYNEQFF
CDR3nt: TGTGCCAGCAGTGAAGCAACCCTAGCGGGGGGTTACAATGAGCAGTTCTTC

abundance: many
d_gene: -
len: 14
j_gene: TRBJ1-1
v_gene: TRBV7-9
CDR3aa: CASSLALGHTEAFF
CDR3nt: TGTGCCAGCAGCTTAGCCCTAGGACACACTGAAGCTTTCTTT

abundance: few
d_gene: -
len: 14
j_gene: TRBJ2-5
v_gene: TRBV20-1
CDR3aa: CSAPKRGGGETQYF
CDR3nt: TGCAGTGCCCCTAAGAGGGGGGGCGGAGAGACCCAGTACTTC

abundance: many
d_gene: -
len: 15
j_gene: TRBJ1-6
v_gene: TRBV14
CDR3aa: CASSQDPAGISPLHF
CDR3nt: TGTGCCAGCAGCCAAGATCCTGCCGGTATTTCACCCCTCCACTTT

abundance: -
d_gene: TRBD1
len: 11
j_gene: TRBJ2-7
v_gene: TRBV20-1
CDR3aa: CSAGTGLEQYF
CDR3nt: TGCAGTGCTGGGACAGGGTTGGAGCAGTACTTC

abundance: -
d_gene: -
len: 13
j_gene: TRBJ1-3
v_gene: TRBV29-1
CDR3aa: CAGGHHSGNTIYF
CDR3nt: TGCGCCGGGGGACACCACTCTGGAAACACCATATATTTT

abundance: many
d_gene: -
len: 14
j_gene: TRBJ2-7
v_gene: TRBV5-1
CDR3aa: CASTLGDGTYEQYF
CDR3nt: TGCGCCAGCACCCTGGGGGACGGAACCTACGAGCAGTACTTC

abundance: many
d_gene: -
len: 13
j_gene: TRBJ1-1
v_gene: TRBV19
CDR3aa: CASSPTVNTEAFF
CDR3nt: TGTGCCAGTAGTCCTACGGTGAACACTGAAGCTTTCTTT

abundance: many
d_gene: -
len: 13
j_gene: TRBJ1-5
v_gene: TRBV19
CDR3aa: CASSTGPNQPQHF
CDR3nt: TGTGCCAGTAGTACGGGGCCCAATCAGCCCCAGCATTTT

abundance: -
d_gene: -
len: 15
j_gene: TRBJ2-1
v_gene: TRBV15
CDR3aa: CATSSGLTGTPAWVF
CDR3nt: TGTGCCACCAGCAGCGGTCTAACCGGGACCCCAGCCTGGGTCTTC

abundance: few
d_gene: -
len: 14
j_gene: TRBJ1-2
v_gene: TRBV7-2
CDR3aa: CASILRGKPNGYTF
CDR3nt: TGTGCCAGCATCCTCCGGGGAAAACCTAATGGCTACACCTTC

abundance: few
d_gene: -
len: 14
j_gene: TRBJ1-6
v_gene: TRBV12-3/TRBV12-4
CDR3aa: CASTASSYNSPLHF
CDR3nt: TGTGCCAGCACGGCGAGCTCCTATAATTCACCCCTCCACTTT

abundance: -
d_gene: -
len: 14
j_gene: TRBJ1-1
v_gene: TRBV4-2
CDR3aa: CASSQDLSITEAFF
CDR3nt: TGTGCCAGCAGCCAAGATCTTAGTATCACTGAAGCTTTCTTT

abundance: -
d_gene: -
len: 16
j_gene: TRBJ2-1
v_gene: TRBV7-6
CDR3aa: CASSLVSAGTYNEQFF
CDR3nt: TGTGCCAGCAGCTTAGTTTCCGCAGGGACGTACAATGAGCAGTTCTTC

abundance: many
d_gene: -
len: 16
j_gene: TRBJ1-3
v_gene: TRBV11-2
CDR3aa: CASSSFVGPTGNTIYF
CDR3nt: TGTGCCAGCAGTTCCTTCGTGGGCCCGACTGGAAACACCATATATTTT

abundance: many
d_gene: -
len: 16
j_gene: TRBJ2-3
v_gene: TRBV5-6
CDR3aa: CASSSADRGLADTQYF
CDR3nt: TGTGCCAGCAGCTCCGCGGACAGGGGACTAGCAGATACGCAGTATTTT

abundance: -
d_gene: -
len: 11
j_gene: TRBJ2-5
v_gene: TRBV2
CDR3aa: CANSLGETQYF
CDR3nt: TGTGCCAACAGCCTAGGAGAGACCCAGTACTTC

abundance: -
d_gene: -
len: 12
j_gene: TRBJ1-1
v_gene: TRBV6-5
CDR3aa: CASSYEGTEAFF
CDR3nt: TGTGCCAGCAGTTATGAGGGGACTGAAGCTTTCTTT

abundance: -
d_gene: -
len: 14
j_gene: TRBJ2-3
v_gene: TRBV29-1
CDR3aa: CSVPLWARADTQYF
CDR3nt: TGCAGCGTTCCATTGTGGGCCCGAGCAGATACGCAGTATTTT

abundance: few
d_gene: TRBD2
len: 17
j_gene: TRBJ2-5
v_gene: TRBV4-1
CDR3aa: CASSQDIAGGLQETQYF
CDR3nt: TGCGCCAGCAGCCAAGATATCGCGGGAGGGCTCCAAGAGACCCAGTACTTC

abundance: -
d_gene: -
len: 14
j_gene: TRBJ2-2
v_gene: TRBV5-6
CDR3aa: CASRRSGNTGELFF
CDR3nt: TGTGCCAGCAGGCGTAGCGGTAACACCGGGGAGCTGTTTTTT

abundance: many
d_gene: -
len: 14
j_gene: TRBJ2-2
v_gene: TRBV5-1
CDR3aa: CASSLDEGTGELFF
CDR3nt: TGCGCCAGCAGCTTGGATGAGGGCACCGGGGAGCTGTTTTTT

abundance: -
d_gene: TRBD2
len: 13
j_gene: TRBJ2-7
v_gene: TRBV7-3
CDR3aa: CASSGGRNYEQYF
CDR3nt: TGTGCCAGCTCCGGGGGGAGAAACTACGAGCAGTACTTC

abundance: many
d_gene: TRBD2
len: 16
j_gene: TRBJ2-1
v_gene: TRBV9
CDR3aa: CASSPPGLAGGNEQFF
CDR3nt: TGTGCCAGCAGCCCCCCCGGACTAGCGGGGGGAAATGAGCAGTTCTTC

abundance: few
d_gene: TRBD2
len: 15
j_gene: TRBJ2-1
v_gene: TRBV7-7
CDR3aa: CASSAGTSGTNEQFF
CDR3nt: TGTGCCAGCAGCGCCGGGACTAGCGGGACCAATGAGCAGTTCTTC

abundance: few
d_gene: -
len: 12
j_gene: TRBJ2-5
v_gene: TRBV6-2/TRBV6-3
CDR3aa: CASTSSTETQYF
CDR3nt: TGTGCCAGCACCTCATCCACGGAGACCCAGTACTTC

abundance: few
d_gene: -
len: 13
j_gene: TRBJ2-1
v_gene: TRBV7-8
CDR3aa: CASSLAPIREQFF
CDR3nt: TGTGCCAGCAGCTTAGCCCCAATTCGCGAGCAGTTCTTC

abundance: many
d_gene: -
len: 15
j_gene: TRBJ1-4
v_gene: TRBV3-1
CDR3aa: CASSQTFATNEKLFF
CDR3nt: TGTGCCAGCAGCCAAACCTTTGCAACTAATGAAAAACTGTTTTTT

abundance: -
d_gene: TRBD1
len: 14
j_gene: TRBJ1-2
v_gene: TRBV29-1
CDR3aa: CSARGDRGSDGYTF
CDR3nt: TGCAGCGCCCGGGGGGACAGGGGGAGCGATGGCTACACCTTC

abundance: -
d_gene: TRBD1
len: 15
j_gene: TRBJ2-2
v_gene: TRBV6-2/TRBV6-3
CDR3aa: CASSPQGESTGELFF
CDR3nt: TGTGCCAGCAGTCCCCAGGGGGAAAGCACCGGGGAGCTGTTTTTT

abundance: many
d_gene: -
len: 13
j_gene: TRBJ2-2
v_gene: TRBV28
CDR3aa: CASSLLGTGELFF
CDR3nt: TGTGCCAGCAGTTTGCTCGGGACCGGGGAGCTGTTTTTT

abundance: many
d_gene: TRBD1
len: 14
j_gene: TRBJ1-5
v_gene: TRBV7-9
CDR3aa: CASSPDRVDQPQHF
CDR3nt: TGTGCCAGCAGCCCGGACAGGGTTGACCAGCCCCAGCATTTT

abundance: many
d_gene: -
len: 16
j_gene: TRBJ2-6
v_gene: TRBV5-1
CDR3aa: CASSRPAVSGANVLTF
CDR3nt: TGCGCCAGCAGCCGACCAGCGGTCTCTGGGGCCAACGTCCTGACTTTC

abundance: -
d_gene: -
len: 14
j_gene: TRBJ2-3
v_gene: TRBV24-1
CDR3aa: CATSDLRGTDTQYF
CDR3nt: TGTGCCACCAGTGATTTAAGGGGCACAGATACGCAGTATTTT

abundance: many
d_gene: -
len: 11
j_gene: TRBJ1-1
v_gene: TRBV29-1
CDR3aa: CSVERNTEAFF
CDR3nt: TGCAGCGTTGAAAGGAACACTGAAGCTTTCTTT

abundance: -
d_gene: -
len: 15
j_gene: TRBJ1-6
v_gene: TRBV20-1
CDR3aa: CSASAGGRYNSPLHF
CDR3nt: TGCAGTGCTAGTGCGGGGGGTCGGTATAATTCACCCCTCCACTTT

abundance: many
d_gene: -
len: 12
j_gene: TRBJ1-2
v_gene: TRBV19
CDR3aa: CASSETGYGYTF
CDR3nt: TGTGCCAGTAGTGAAACAGGCTATGGCTACACCTTC

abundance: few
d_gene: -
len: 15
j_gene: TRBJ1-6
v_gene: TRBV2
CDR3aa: CASSEARGFNSPLHF
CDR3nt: TGTGCCAGCAGTGAAGCGCGGGGGTTCAATTCACCCCTCCACTTT

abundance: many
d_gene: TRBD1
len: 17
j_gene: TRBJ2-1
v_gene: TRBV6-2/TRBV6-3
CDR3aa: CASSPRTGASSYNEQFF
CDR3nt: TGTGCCAGCAGTCCCCGGACAGGAGCCAGCTCCTACAATGAGCAGTTCTTC

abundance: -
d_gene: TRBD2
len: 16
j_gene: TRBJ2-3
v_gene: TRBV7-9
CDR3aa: CASSSGLAAPTDTQYF
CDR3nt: TGTGCCAGCAGCTCCGGACTAGCGGCCCCCACAGATACGCAGTATTTT

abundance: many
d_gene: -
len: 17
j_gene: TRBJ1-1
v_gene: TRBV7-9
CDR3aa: CASSYRGRDVVNTEAFF
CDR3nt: TGTGCCAGCAGCTACCGGGGCAGAGACGTAGTGAACACTGAAGCTTTCTTT